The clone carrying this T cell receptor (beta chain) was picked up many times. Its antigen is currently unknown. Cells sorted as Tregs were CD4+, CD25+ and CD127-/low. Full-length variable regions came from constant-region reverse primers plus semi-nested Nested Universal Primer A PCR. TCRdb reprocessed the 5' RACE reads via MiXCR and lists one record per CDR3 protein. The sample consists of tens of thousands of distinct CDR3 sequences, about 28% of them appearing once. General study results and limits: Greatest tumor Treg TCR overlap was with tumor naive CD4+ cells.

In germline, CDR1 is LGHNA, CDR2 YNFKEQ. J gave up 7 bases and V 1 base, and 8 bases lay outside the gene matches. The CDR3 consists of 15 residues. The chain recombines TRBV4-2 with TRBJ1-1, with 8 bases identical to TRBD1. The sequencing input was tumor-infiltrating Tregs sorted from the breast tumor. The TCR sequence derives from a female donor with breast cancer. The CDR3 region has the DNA TGTGCCAGCAGCCAAGCGGCAGGGGGCAGGAGTGAAGCTTTCTTT. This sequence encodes CASSQAAGGRSEAFF.